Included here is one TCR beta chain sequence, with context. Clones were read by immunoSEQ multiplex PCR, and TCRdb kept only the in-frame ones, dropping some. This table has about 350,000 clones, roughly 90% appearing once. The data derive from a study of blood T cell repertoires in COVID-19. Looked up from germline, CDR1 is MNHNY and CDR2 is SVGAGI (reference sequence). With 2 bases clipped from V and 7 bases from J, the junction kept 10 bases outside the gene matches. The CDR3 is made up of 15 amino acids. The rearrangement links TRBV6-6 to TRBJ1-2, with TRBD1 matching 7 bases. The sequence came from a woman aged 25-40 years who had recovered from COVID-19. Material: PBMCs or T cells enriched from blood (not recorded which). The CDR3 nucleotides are TGTGCCAGCAGTTACGTCGCGAACAGGGGTTCTGGCTACACCTTC. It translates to CASSYVANRGSGYTF.